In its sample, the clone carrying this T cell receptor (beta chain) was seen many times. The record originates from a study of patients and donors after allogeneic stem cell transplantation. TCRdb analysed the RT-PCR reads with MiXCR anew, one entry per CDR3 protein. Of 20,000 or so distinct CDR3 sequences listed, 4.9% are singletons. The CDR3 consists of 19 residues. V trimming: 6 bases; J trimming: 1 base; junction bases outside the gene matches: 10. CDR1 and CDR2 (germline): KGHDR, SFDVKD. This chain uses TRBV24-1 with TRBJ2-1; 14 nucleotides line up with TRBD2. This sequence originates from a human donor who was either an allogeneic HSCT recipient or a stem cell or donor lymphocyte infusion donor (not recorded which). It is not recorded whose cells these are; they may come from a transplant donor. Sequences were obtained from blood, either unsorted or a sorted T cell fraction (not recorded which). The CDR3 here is CATSLGGTSGRRSYNEQFF. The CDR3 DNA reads TGTGCCACCAGTTTGGGGGGGACTAGCGGGAGAAGGTCCTACAATGAGCAGTTCTTC.